The 5 T cell receptor beta chains presented below share a single source sample, sequenced in a study of blood T cell repertoires in COVID-19. Assay: immunoSEQ multiplex PCR; the TCRdb copy retains only in-frame clones and omits some. The sample has 75,000 to 90,000 clones; around 88% are singletons. The sequenced material came from peripheral blood. Receptors originate from a man over 45 with active COVID-19.

The rearrangement joins TRBV2 to TRBJ1-2; TRBD1 matches 7 bases. Germline CDR1 is SNHLY and CDR2 is FYNNEI. This CDR3 has 14 amino acids. V lost 8 bases and J lost 1; bases outside the gene matches: 7. CDR3 bases: TGTGCCAGCCGTAGACAGGGAAATAACTATGGCTACACCTTC. This sequence encodes CASRRQGNNYGYTF.

V gene TRBV9 combines with J gene TRBJ1-2, with D perhaps matching TRBD1 (5 bases). The germline V gene has CDR1 SGDLS and CDR2 YYNGEE. Trimming pared 0 bases from V and 8 bases from J, leaving 14 bases between. The CDR3 length is 14 residues. CDR3 coding DNA: TGTGCCAGCAGCGTAGAGTGGCAGGGTGACGGCTACACCTTC. Protein sequence: CASSVEWQGDGYTF. Complete variable domain (other parts from reference TRBV9 and TRBJ1-2): DSGVTQTPKHLITATGQRVTLRCSPRSGDLSVYWYQQSLDQGLQFLIQYYNGEERAKGNILERFSAQQFPDLHSELNLSSLELGDSALYFCASSVEWQGDGYTFGSGTRLTVV.

V and J are TRBV6-4 and TRBJ2-5; weak D call: TRBD1 (6 bases). The CDR3 is 13 residues long. The V end was cut by 3 bases, the J end by 7 bases, with 12 bases between. CDR1 and CDR2 (germline): MRHNA, SNTAGT. The CDR3, as DNA: TGTGCCAGCAGTGAGGGGGCAGGGAGGACCCAGTACTTC. This codes for CASSEGAGRTQYF.

This chain links TRBV19 with TRBJ1-1, with 8 bases matching TRBD1. The ends lost 5 bases at V and 0 bases at J; junction bases unmatched: 8. Looked up from germline, CDR1 is LNHDA and CDR2 is SQIVND (reference sequence). CDR3 size: 16 residues. This CDR3 is CASSSLVTGVNTEAFF. Here the CDR3 DNA reads TGTGCCAGTAGTTCTCTCGTGACAGGGGTGAACACTGAAGCTTTCTTT. Full variable domain (missing parts from reference TRBV19 and TRBJ1-1): DGGITQSPKYLFRKEGQNVTLSCEQNLNHDAMYWYRQDPGQGLRLIYYSQIVNDFQKGDIAEGYSVSREKKESFPLTVTSAQKNPTAFYLCASSSLVTGVNTEAFFGQGTRLTVV.

The V gene is TRBV9, the J gene TRBJ1-1; 9 positions match TRBD1. The germline gives CDR1 SGDLS, CDR2 YYNGEE. V trimming: 4 bases; J trimming: 11 bases; junction bases outside the gene matches: 9. This CDR3 contains 13 residues. In DNA form, the CDR3 reads TGTGCCAGCAGCATAGGGACAGGGCTCCATGCTTTCTTT. Its translation: CASSIGTGLHAFF.